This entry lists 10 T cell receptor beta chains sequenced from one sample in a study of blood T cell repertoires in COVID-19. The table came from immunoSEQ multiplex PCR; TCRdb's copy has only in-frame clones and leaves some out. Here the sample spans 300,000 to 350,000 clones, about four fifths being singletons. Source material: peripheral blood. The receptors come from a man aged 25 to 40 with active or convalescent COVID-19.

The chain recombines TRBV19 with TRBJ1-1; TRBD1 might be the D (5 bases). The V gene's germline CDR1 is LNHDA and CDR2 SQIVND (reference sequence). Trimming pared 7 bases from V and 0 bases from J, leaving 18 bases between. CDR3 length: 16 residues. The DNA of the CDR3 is TGTGCCAGTAACCTTCAAGGGGACTACATGAACACTGAAGCTTTCTTT. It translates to CASNLQGDYMNTEAFF. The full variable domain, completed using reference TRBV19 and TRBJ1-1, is DGGITQSPKYLFRKEGQNVTLSCEQNLNHDAMYWYRQDPGQGLRLIYYSQIVNDFQKGDIAEGYSVSREKKESFPLTVTSAQKNPTAFYLCASNLQGDYMNTEAFFGQGTRLTVV.

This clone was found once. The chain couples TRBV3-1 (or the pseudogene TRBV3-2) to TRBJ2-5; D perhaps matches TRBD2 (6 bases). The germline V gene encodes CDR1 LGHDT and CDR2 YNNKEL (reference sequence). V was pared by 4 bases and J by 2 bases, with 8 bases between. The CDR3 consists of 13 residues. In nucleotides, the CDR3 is TGTGCCAGCAGCCCGGGACTGCAAGAGACCCAGTACTTC. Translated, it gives CASSPGLQETQYF.

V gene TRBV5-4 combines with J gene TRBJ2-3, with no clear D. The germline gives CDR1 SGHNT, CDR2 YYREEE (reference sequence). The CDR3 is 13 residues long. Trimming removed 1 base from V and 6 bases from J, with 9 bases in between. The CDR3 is CASSLRLADTQYF. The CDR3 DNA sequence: TGTGCCAGCAGCTTGCGACTGGCGGATACGCAGTATTTT.

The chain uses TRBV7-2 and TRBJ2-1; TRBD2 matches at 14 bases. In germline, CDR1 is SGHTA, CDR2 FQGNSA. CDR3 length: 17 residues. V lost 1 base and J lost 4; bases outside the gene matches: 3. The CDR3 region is CASSLVGTSGRYNEQFF. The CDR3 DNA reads TGTGCCAGCAGCTTAGTCGGGACTAGCGGGAGATACAATGAGCAGTTCTTC.

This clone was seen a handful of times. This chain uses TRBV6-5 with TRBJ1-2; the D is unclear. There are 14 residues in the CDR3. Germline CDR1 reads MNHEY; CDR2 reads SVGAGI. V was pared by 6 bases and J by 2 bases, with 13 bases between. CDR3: CASRDLGENYGYTF. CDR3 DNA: TGTGCCAGCAGGGATCTCGGGGAAAACTATGGCTACACCTTC.

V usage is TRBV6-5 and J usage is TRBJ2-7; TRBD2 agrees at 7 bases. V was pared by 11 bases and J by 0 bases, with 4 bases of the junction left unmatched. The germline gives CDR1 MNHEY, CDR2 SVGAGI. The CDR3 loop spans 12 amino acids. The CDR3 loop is CAGGGLSYEQYF. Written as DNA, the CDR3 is TGTGCCGGGGGGGGTCTCTCCTACGAGCAGTACTTC.

CDR3: CASSPRWGRGFQETQYF. CDR3 nucleotide sequence: TGTGCCAGCAGCCCCCGTTGGGGCAGGGGGTTCCAAGAGACCCAGTACTTC. The J gene is TRBJ2-5, the V gene TRBV7-9; 7 nucleotides match TRBD1. The V gene's germline CDR1 is SEHNR and CDR2 FQNEAQ (reference sequence). Trimming took 5 bases from V and 1 from J; bases not matched to a gene: 13. CDR3 length equals 17 residues.

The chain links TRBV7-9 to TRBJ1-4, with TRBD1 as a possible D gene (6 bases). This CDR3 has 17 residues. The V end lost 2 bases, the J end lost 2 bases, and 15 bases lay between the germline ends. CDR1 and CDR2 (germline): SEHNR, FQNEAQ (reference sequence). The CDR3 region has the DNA TGTGCCAGCAGCTTAACAATACAGGGATCGACTAATGAAAAACTGTTTTTT. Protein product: CASSLTIQGSTNEKLFF.

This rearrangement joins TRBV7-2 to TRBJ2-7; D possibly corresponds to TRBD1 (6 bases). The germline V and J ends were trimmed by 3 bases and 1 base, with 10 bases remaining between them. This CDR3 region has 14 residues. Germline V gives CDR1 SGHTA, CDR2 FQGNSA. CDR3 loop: CASSFGGQSYEQYF. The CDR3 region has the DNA TGTGCCAGCAGCTTTGGAGGACAGTCCTACGAGCAGTACTTC.

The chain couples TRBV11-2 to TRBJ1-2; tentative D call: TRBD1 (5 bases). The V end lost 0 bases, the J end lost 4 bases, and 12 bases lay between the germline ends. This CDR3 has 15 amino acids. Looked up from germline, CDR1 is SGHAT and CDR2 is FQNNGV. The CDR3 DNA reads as TGTGCCAGCAGCTTAGACGGGGGACGGGGCTATGGCTACACCTTC. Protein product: CASSLDGGRGYGYTF.